The next 26 T cell receptor beta chains were all read from a single sample in a study of blood T cell repertoires in COVID-19 (dated by TCRdb to about 2020). Library prep was done by the immunoSEQ multiplex PCR assay. TCRdb's version of the immuneACCESS table is confined to in-frame rearrangements and falls short of the full clone set. An unresolved V gene accounts for under half of the shortfall where checked; the remainder is of unknown origin. The sample table contains hundreds of thousands of clones; only one count was recorded for roughly 90% of them. The ten largest clonotypes hold over 6% of the sample. The sample comprised PBMCs or T cells enriched from blood (not recorded which). Receptors were obtained from a young woman with acute COVID-19.

The CDR3 DNA is TGTGCCAGCAGCTTATTTGGACAGGATAGCTCCTACAATGAGCAGTTCTTC. Translated, it gives CASSLFGQDSSYNEQFF. V is TRBV7-3 and J is TRBJ2-1, with 7 nucleotides matching TRBD1. CDR3 length: 17 amino acids. The germline CDR1 and CDR2 sequences are SGHTA and FQGTGA. The V gene end was trimmed by 2 bases and the J gene end by 0 bases; junction bases not matched to a gene: 7. Combining the CDR3 with reference TRBV7-3 and TRBJ2-1 gives the whole variable domain GAGVSQTPSNKVTEKGKYVELRCDPISGHTALYWYRQSLGQGPEFLIYFQGTGAADDSGLPNDRFFAVRPEGSVSTLKIQRTERGDSAVYLCASSLFGQDSSYNEQFFGPGTRLTVL.

The chain combines TRBV7-8 with TRBJ1-6, with 9 nucleotides matching TRBD1. The V gene end was trimmed by 7 bases and the J gene end by 9 bases; junction bases not matched to a gene: 7. CDR3 size: 14 residues. The germline V gene has CDR1 SGHVS and CDR2 FQNEAQ. CDR3 in DNA: TGTGCCAGCACCCCAACGGACAGGGGTTCACCCCTCCACTTT. It yields the protein CASTPTDRGSPLHF.

The V gene is TRBV2, the J gene TRBJ2-5; D gene ambiguous. This CDR3 has 13 amino acids. Germline CDR1 SNHLY, CDR2 FYNNEI. With 5 bases removed from V and 4 bases from J, the gap between germline ends came to 11 bases. The CDR3 DNA is TGTGCCAGCAGTTACAAAAGAGGAGAGACCCAGTACTTC. Its translation: CASSYKRGETQYF.

This chain joins TRBV5-4 and TRBJ2-1; TRBD2 agrees at 7 bases. The V and J ends lost 0 bases and 7 bases, in that order; junction bases with no gene match: 1. This CDR3 has 13 amino acids. Germline CDR1 and CDR2: SGHNT and YYREEE (reference sequence). The CDR3, as DNA: TGTGCCAGCAGCTTGGCCGGGAGGAATGAGCAGTTCTTC. Translating gives CASSLAGRNEQFF.

The chain employs TRBV4-3 and TRBJ1-6; D not resolved. V was clipped by 0 bases and J by 10 bases, with 7 bases between them. In germline, CDR1 is LGHNA, CDR2 YSLEER. This CDR3 comprises 13 residues. Written as DNA, the CDR3 is TGCGCCAGCAGCCAAGATCCTCGGTCACCCCTCCACTTT. Protein: CASSQDPRSPLHF.

This chain links TRBV27 with TRBJ2-2, with a tentative D call TRBD2 (6 bases). The CDR3 has 16 amino acids. CDR1 is MNHEY and CDR2 is SMNVEV in the germline V gene (reference sequence). Trimming cost V 3 bases and J 2 bases, with 13 bases left between them. The CDR3: CASSFDGSLNTGELFF. Here the CDR3 DNA reads TGTGCCAGCAGTTTCGACGGGAGTCTCAACACCGGGGAGCTGTTTTTT.

The chain carries TRBV9 and TRBJ2-1; 8 positions match TRBD2. Trimming cost V 6 bases and J 4 bases; bases outside gene matches: 3. Germline loops: CDR1 SGDLS, CDR2 YYNGEE. This CDR3 has 13 residues. The CDR3 region is CASTSGRYNEQFF. The DNA of the CDR3 is TGTGCCAGCACCAGCGGGAGATACAATGAGCAGTTCTTC.

The table lists this clone with a few counts. The chain couples TRBV1 to TRBJ1-5; the table names TRBD1, a call not compared with the DNA. TRBV1 is noted as a pseudogene. The CDR3 covers 17 residues. DNA for the CDR3: TGCACCAGCGTTACTCTGGGGCCCCCGAAGGATTATCAGCCCCAGCATTTT. This translates into CTSVTLGPPKDYQPQHF.

This clone was found once. The chain links TRBV10-2 to TRBJ2-5; D not certain. This CDR3 region has 15 residues. V lost 3 bases and J lost 5, with 16 bases in between. The V gene's germline CDR1 is WSHSY and CDR2 SAAADI. CDR3 amino acids: CASSELVTSGETQYF. The DNA for the CDR3 is TGCGCCAGCAGTGAACTCGTGACCTCCGGGGAGACCCAGTACTTC.

This chain links TRBV6-9 with TRBJ2-4; TRBD1 might be the D (5 bases). This CDR3 has 11 residues. Trimming removed 4 bases at V and 8 bases at J, with 6 bases between. CDR1 MNHGY and CDR2 SVAAGI come from the germline V gene. CDR3 coding DNA: TGTGCCAGCAGTTTAGGGGACATTCAGTACTTC. Translated: CASSLGDIQYF.

This chain links TRBV11-2 with TRBJ1-2; possibly TRBD1 for D (6 bases). This CDR3 spans 15 amino acids. Per germline, CDR1 SGHAT and CDR2 FQNNGV. V lost 2 bases to trimming and J lost 1 base, with 11 bases between them. CDR3 DNA: TGTGCCAGCAGCTTAAACAGGGCAAATAACTATGGCTACACCTTC. This encodes CASSLNRANNYGYTF.

This chain uses TRBV5-1 with TRBJ2-1; 9 bases align to TRBD2. The V segment lost 3 bases and the J segment 2 bases; nucleotides outside the gene matches: 12. Germline CDR1 and CDR2: SGHRS and YFSETQ. This CDR3 comprises 18 residues. Written as DNA, the CDR3 is TGCGCCAGCAGCTCCAACCACCTCCGCGGGAGGGCCTACAATGAGCAGTTCTTC. Translation: CASSSNHLRGRAYNEQFF.

The chain links TRBV4-3 to TRBJ1-2, with D perhaps matching TRBD1 (5 bases). This CDR3 has 17 amino acids. The germline V gene has CDR1 LGHNA and CDR2 YSLEER. V shed 0 bases and J shed 4 bases, with 18 bases lying between them. The CDR3, as DNA: TGCGCCAGCAGCCAAGATTTATCCGTCTTAAGGGGCTATGGCTACACCTTC. Protein sequence: CASSQDLSVLRGYGYTF.

J is TRBJ2-7 and V is TRBV19; 10 nucleotides agree with TRBD1. Germline CDR1 and CDR2: LNHDA and SQIVND (reference sequence). CDR3 size: 14 residues. J was trimmed by 5 bases and V by 3 bases; bases with no gene match: 4. As DNA, the CDR3 is TGTGCCAGTAGTATTCGGACAGGGGGTCACGAGCAGTACTTC. The encoded protein is CASSIRTGGHEQYF.

The J gene is TRBJ2-2, the V gene TRBV2, with no clear D. With 5 bases removed from V and 0 bases from J, the gap between germline ends came to 7 bases. The germline CDR1 and CDR2 sequences are SNHLY and FYNNEI. The CDR3 runs to 14 residues. The CDR3 nucleotides read TGTGCCAGCAGTATCCTATCGAACACCGGGGAGCTGTTTTTT. This gives the protein CASSILSNTGELFF.

The J gene is TRBJ1-1, the V gene TRBV23-1; 8 bases are a match to TRBD1. TRBV23-1 is an ORF, and what it does is uncertain. The trim removed 7 bases at V and 2 bases at J, leaving 18 bases unmatched. The length of the CDR3 is 18 residues. The CDR3 here is CASNMPGQGEASNTEAFF. CDR3 bases: TGCGCCAGCAACATGCCCGGACAGGGCGAGGCGTCTAACACTGAAGCTTTCTTT.

V and J are TRBV27 and TRBJ2-3, with unresolved D. The V gene lost 7 bases and the J gene lost 0 bases, with 11 bases spanning the gap. Germline loops: CDR1 MNHEY, CDR2 SMNVEV (reference sequence). The CDR3 is made up of 14 amino acids. The CDR3: CASKWHSSTDTQYF. In nucleotides, the CDR3 is TGTGCCAGCAAATGGCATTCTAGCACAGATACGCAGTATTTT.

This clone was found once. The chain is built from TRBV27 and TRBJ2-5, with D perhaps matching TRBD2 (5 bases). The V end was cut by 5 bases, the J end by 5 bases, with 18 bases between. The CDR3 extends over 15 amino acids. Germline V CDR1 and CDR2: MNHEY, SMNVEV (reference sequence). The CDR3 sequence: CASSRLDGITETQYF. CDR3 DNA sequence: TGTGCCAGCAGTCGCTTAGACGGGATCACGGAGACCCAGTACTTC.

The V gene is TRBV3-1 (or the pseudogene TRBV3-2), the J gene TRBJ2-2; the match to TRBD2 covers 9 bases. The CDR3 loop spans 17 amino acids. V lost 4 bases to trimming and J lost 6 bases; unmatched junction nucleotides: 12. Germline V CDR1 and CDR2: LGHDT, YNNKEL (reference sequence). The CDR3 sequence is CASSRKTSGFLAGELFF. The CDR3 DNA is TGTGCCAGCAGCCGAAAGACTAGCGGCTTTCTCGCCGGGGAGCTGTTTTTT.

This chain uses TRBV18 with TRBJ2-7; weak D call: TRBD2 (6 bases). Germline V gene data show CDR1 as KGHSH and CDR2 as LQKENI. The CDR3 covers 21 residues. Trimming removed 0 bases from V and 3 bases from J, with 30 bases in between. Written as DNA, the CDR3 is TGTGCCAGCTCACCACCTGTCTCACTTTGGCCAGGAGGGGACGGAGGCTACGAGCAGTACTTC. Encoded protein: CASSPPVSLWPGGDGGYEQYF.

The V and J genes are TRBV2 and TRBJ1-2; D might be TRBD1 (6 bases). The CDR3 runs to 12 residues. V dropped 8 bases and J dropped 7 bases, with 14 bases sitting between them. Germline CDR1 reads SNHLY; CDR2 reads FYNNEI. The CDR3 loop reads CASFGGGGGYTF. Here the CDR3 DNA reads TGTGCCAGCTTTGGGGGCGGCGGTGGCTACACCTTC.

In its sample, this clone was seen many times. CDR3 in DNA: TGTGCCAGCAGTGACTCTGCGGGGGAATACAATGAGCAGTTCTTC. It translates to CASSDSAGEYNEQFF. The rearrangement links TRBV6-4 to TRBJ2-1; TRBD2 matches at 7 bases. The length of the CDR3 is 15 residues. The V and J ends lost 0 bases and 4 bases, in that order; junction bases with no gene match: 3. Germline V gives CDR1 MRHNA, CDR2 SNTAGT.

The chain uses TRBV9 and TRBJ2-1; D gene ambiguous. Germline loops: CDR1 SGDLS, CDR2 YYNGEE. CDR3 length equals 17 residues. Trimming removed 3 bases at V and 3 bases at J, with 19 bases between. The CDR3 bases are TGTGCCAGCAGCGCCGGTGTAGCCGGCCAGAACTACAATGAGCAGTTCTTC. Translating gives CASSAGVAGQNYNEQFF.

This chain uses TRBV2 with TRBJ1-2, with 7 bases identical to TRBD1. The CDR3 consists of 13 residues. Germline V gene sequence: CDR1 SNHLY, CDR2 FYNNEI. The junction had 5 bases not matched to a gene; V was cut back by 4 bases and J by 6 bases. The CDR3 spells CASSATGSDGYTF. The DNA for the CDR3 is TGTGCCAGCAGTGCGACAGGGTCCGATGGCTACACCTTC.

This clone was detected once. This sequence joins TRBV14 and TRBJ1-1, with 8 bases identical to TRBD1. Trimming cost V 3 bases and J 5 bases; bases outside gene matches: 5. This CDR3 is built from 14 residues. Germline CDR1 SGHDN, CDR2 FVKESK. CDR3 in amino acids: CASSQTGARTEAFF. CDR3 DNA: TGTGCCAGCAGCCAGACAGGGGCGAGAACTGAAGCTTTCTTT.

This clone was seen more than once but under ten times. This chain links TRBV18 with TRBJ1-2; perhaps TRBD1 as D (6 bases). The CDR3 is 14 residues long. CDR1 is KGHSH, CDR2 LQKENI, per germline. The germline V and J ends were trimmed by 6 bases and 6 bases, with 17 bases remaining between them. CDR3: CASSYRDQSDGYTF. The CDR3 DNA is TGTGCCAGCTCCTACAGGGACCAGTCCGATGGCTACACCTTC.